The clone carrying this T cell receptor (beta chain) showed up just a few times. This sample was included in a study of Graves' ophthalmopathy and Graves' hyperthyroidism. Beta-chain TCR CDR3 regions were amplified from RNA transcripts. Amplification began with first-round RT-PCR using HTBI primers, then second-round multiplex PCR was performed. Each CDR3 protein gets one entry after TCRdb re-called the multiplex PCR reads with MiXCR. The table has some 1.1 million distinct CDR3 sequences, approximately 35% seen once. A diagnosis was made from clinical symptoms together with serum thyroxine, TRAb, thyroid ultrasound and orbital computed tomography. CDR3 length equals 15 residues. In germline, CDR1 is SGHTA, CDR2 FQGNSA. J was trimmed by 0 bases and V by 3 bases; bases with no gene match: 3.

Material: peripheral blood or thyroid tissue (not recorded which). The clonotype originates from an adult man with Graves' hyperthyroidism. This chain joins TRBV7-2 and TRBJ2-7; 9 nucleotides line up with TRBD2. CDR3 in amino acids: CASSFQTSGSYEQYF. The DNA for the CDR3 is TGTGCCAGCAGCTTTCAGACTAGCGGCTCCTACGAGCAGTACTTC.